Below are 27 T cell receptor beta chains sequenced from a single sample in a study of T cell responses to AZD1222 COVID-19 vaccine. Method: immunoSEQ multiplex PCR; TCRdb's copy keeps in-frame clones and lacks some. Across about 140,000 clones, the top ten clones capture 2.2% of the sample. The sequenced sample consisted of peripheral blood. The origin of the receptors is an adult in good health.

V gene TRBV30 combines with J gene TRBJ1-1, with D maybe TRBD1 (6 bases). CDR1 and CDR2 (germline): GTSNPN, SVGIG (reference sequence). The CDR3 spans 12 residues. V dropped 1 base and J dropped 8 bases, with 11 bases sitting between them. The CDR3 DNA sequence: TGTGCCTGGAGTGAGGTCGGGACAGAAGCTTTCTTT. Its translation is CAWSEVGTEAFF.

This chain joins TRBV6-5 and TRBJ2-5, with D perhaps being TRBD1 or TRBD2 (6 bases each). The CDR3 runs to 15 residues. Germline V CDR1 and CDR2: MNHEY, SVGAGI. Trimming left V 4 bases short and J 1 base short, with 13 bases between. CDR3 region: CASSSPRGVQETQYF. CDR3 sequence (DNA): TGTGCCAGCAGTTCCCCGAGGGGGGTCCAAGAGACCCAGTACTTC.

The chain is built from TRBV6-5 and TRBJ1-2; 8 nucleotides line up with TRBD1. CDR1 and CDR2 from the germline V gene are MNHEY and SVGAGI. This CDR3 has 15 residues. V shed 6 bases, J shed 4 bases, and the junction held 10 bases outside the gene matches. The CDR3 protein is CASRTGTGGVYGYTF. Written as DNA, the CDR3 is TGTGCCAGCAGGACTGGGACAGGAGGGGTCTATGGCTACACCTTC.

The chain couples TRBV24-1 to TRBJ1-5, with a tentative D call TRBD1 (6 bases). Trimming removed 5 bases from V and 4 bases from J, with 8 bases in between. Germline V lookup: CDR1 KGHDR, CDR2 SFDVKD. This CDR3 has 13 residues. The CDR3, as DNA: TGTGCCACCAGTGGAGGGGGGAATCAGCCCCAGCATTTT. This translates into CATSGGGNQPQHF.

V usage is TRBV7-9 and J usage is TRBJ2-7; 8 bases match TRBD1. Germline V lookup: CDR1 SEHNR, CDR2 FQNEAQ (reference sequence). CDR3 length equals 15 residues. V gave up 5 bases and J gave up 5 bases; unmatched junction bases: 11. The CDR3 DNA sequence: TGTGCCAGCAGCCCCTCGGACAGGGCGGGCGACGAGCAGTACTTC. It encodes CASSPSDRAGDEQYF. The complete variable domain, with remaining parts taken from reference TRBV7-9 and TRBJ2-7, reads DTGVSQNPRHKITKRGQNVTFRCDPISEHNRLYWYRQTLGQGPEFLTYFQNEAQLEKSRLLSDRFSAERPKGSFSTLEIQRTEQGDSAMYLCASSPSDRAGDEQYFGPGTRLTVT.

The genes are TRBV28 and TRBJ2-3; D is unresolved. Per germline, CDR1 MDHEN and CDR2 SYDVKM. Trimming stripped 2 bases from V and 0 bases from J, with 9 bases between. The CDR3 runs to 15 residues. The CDR3 loop reads CASSLGGPSTDTQYF. The CDR3 coding sequence is TGTGCCAGCAGTTTAGGTGGTCCTAGCACAGATACGCAGTATTTT.

The chain carries TRBV19 and TRBJ2-3; no clear D gene. Germline values: CDR1 LNHDA, CDR2 SQIVND (reference sequence). The V end was cut by 5 bases, the J end by 2 bases, with 14 bases between. CDR3 length: 15 residues. The chain's CDR3 is CASSPNPSTTDTQYF. DNA for the CDR3: TGTGCCAGTAGTCCCAACCCTTCGACCACAGATACGCAGTATTTT.

The CDR3 loop reads CASNLVGLTTGDYNSPLHF. DNA of the CDR3: TGTGCCAGCAACCTCGTCGGCCTCACGACAGGGGACTATAATTCACCCCTCCACTTT. The genes are TRBV21-1 and TRBJ1-6; the table's D call, TRBD1, was not checked against the DNA. TRBV21-1 constitutes a pseudogene. The CDR3 consists of 19 residues.

The V gene is TRBV13, the J gene TRBJ1-2; 10 bases match TRBD1. Germline V gene sequence: CDR1 PRHDT, CDR2 FYEKMQ (reference sequence). The V segment lost 0 bases and the J segment 6 bases; nucleotides outside the gene matches: 7. There are 16 residues in the CDR3. Here the CDR3 reads CASSLGPGTGAHGYTF. CDR3 nucleotides: TGTGCCAGCAGCTTAGGCCCCGGGACAGGGGCTCATGGCTACACCTTC.

The V and J genes are TRBV5-1 and TRBJ1-6; 7 bases fit TRBD1. CDR1 and CDR2 from the germline V gene are SGHRS and YFSETQ. The CDR3 is 19 residues long. V gave up 0 bases and J gave up 10 bases; unmatched junction bases: 19. In DNA, the CDR3 is TGCGCCAGCAGCTTGGGTCAAATCGACAGGGTCCAAGTGCGATCACCCCTCCACTTT. Translated, it gives CASSLGQIDRVQVRSPLHF.

A remark on this clone: The CDR3 does not end in the conserved phenylalanine or tryptophan, so this is likely a read error. The rearrangement uses TRBV7-6 and TRBJ1-1, with 8 bases identical to TRBD1. Trimming took 1 base from V and 1 from J; bases not matched to a gene: 11. The CDR3 spans 18 residues. CDR1 SGHVS and CDR2 FNYEAQ come from the germline V gene. The CDR3 sequence: CASSLGHAGGVENTEAFL. The CDR3 DNA follows: TGTGCCAGCAGCTTAGGGCACGCAGGGGGCGTCGAGAACACTGAAGCTTTCCTT.

The V gene is TRBV11-2, the J gene TRBJ1-3; D remains ambiguous. This CDR3 comprises 15 residues. Per the germline V gene, CDR1 is SGHAT and CDR2 is FQNNGV. The V gene lost 5 bases and the J gene lost 0 bases, with 11 bases spanning the gap. Written as DNA, the CDR3 is TGTGCCAGCAGCCCGGGCCGTTACTCTGGAAACACCATATATTTT. Translation gives CASSPGRYSGNTIYF.

The genes are TRBV11-2 and TRBJ2-1; D gene ambiguous. V was shortened by 5 bases and J by 13 bases, with 12 bases between the two germline ends. The V gene's germline CDR1 is SGHAT and CDR2 FQNNGV. The CDR3 extends over 11 amino acids. CDR3 bases: TGTGCCAGCAGCGGATCGTGGCCTCAGTTCTTC. It specifies CASSGSWPQFF.

The chain joins TRBV6-5 to TRBJ2-7; tentatively, D is TRBD1 (6 bases). Germline V gene data show CDR1 as MNHEY and CDR2 as SVGAGI. The length of the CDR3 is 12 residues. The V end was cut by 6 bases, the J end by 9 bases, with 15 bases between. The CDR3 reads CASSAVGAGQYF. The DNA of the CDR3 is TGTGCCAGCAGCGCGGTGGGGGCCGGGCAGTACTTC.

The genes are TRBV7-9 and TRBJ1-2; TRBD1 might be the D (5 bases). Germline loops: CDR1 SEHNR, CDR2 FQNEAQ (reference sequence). The CDR3 consists of 15 residues. V lost 2 bases, J lost 2 bases, and 12 bases lay in between. In nucleotides, the CDR3 is TGTGCCAGCAGCTTACTTGGGGGATTAAACTATGGCTACACCTTC. This encodes CASSLLGGLNYGYTF.

The V call is TRBV28, the J call TRBJ1-5, with D possibly matching TRBD1 (5 bases). This CDR3 comprises 16 residues. V gave up 5 bases and J gave up 2 bases, with 16 bases separating them. Per the germline V gene, CDR1 is MDHEN and CDR2 is SYDVKM. Here the CDR3 DNA reads TGTGCCAGCAGTCCACAGGACTCTAAGCGCAATCAGCCCCAGCATTTT. It yields the protein CASSPQDSKRNQPQHF.

About this clone itself: The sample carries other DNA sequences with the same CDR3. The J gene is TRBJ1-1, the V gene TRBV6-1; 11 bases match TRBD1. Germline values: CDR1 MNHNS, CDR2 SASEGT. This CDR3 comprises 15 residues. The ends lost 3 bases at V and 3 bases at J; junction bases unmatched: 3. Here the CDR3 reads CASSDGDRGYTEAFF. CDR3 coding DNA: TGTGCCAGCAGTGATGGGGACAGGGGGTACACTGAAGCTTTCTTT.

The chain is built from TRBV19 and TRBJ2-1; 13 bases map to TRBD2. Germline trimming cut 3 bases from V and 9 bases from J; bases unmatched to any gene: 8. This CDR3 comprises 16 residues. The V gene's germline CDR1 is LNHDA and CDR2 SQIVND (reference sequence). CDR3 sequence reads: CASSIAGTSGVSEQFF. The DNA for the CDR3 is TGTGCCAGTAGTATCGCCGGGACTAGCGGGGTTTCTGAGCAGTTCTTC.

The rearrangement links TRBV3-1 (or the pseudogene TRBV3-2) to TRBJ2-1; a weak D match, TRBD2 (7 bases). This CDR3 spans 14 amino acids. Germline CDR1 is LGHDT and CDR2 is YNNKEL (reference sequence). V dropped 4 bases and J dropped 5 bases, with 12 bases sitting between them. This CDR3 is CASSPRGLNNEQFF. DNA of the CDR3: TGTGCCAGCAGCCCGCGGGGGCTGAACAATGAGCAGTTCTTC.

The rearrangement joins TRBV28 to TRBJ2-5; D not resolved. The germline V gene has CDR1 MDHEN and CDR2 SYDVKM. Deletions cut 4 bases from V and 0 bases from J, with 12 bases between. This CDR3 region has 15 residues. In DNA, the CDR3 is TGTGCCAGCAGTTACATAACAGAGTACCAAGAGACCCAGTACTTC. Translating gives CASSYITEYQETQYF.

V gene TRBV6-6 combines with J gene TRBJ1-4; no definite D call. This CDR3 is built from 15 residues. Germline V gene data show CDR1 as MNHNY and CDR2 as SVGAGI (reference sequence). Trimming left V 6 bases short and J 8 bases short, with 19 bases between. The CDR3 coding sequence is TGTGCCAGCAGCTACGCGGGGATTGGAAGCGAAAAACTGTTTTTT. It yields the protein CASSYAGIGSEKLFF.

This rearrangement joins TRBV29-1 to TRBJ2-7, with TRBD1 matching 9 bases. The CDR3 has 14 amino acids. Trimming took 7 bases from V and 6 from J; bases not matched to a gene: 13. Germline assignment: CDR1 SQVTM and CDR2 ANQGSEA. In DNA, the CDR3 is TGCAGCGCCAGCCAAGGGACAGGGTTACGCGAGCAGTACTTC. It specifies CSASQGTGLREQYF.

In nucleotides, the CDR3 is TGTGCCAGTAGTACAGACAGGGGGAGGTCTGAAGCTTTCTTT. Translated, it gives CASSTDRGRSEAFF. The V and J genes are TRBV19 and TRBJ1-1; 9 nucleotides agree with TRBD1. V lost 4 bases and J lost 6; bases outside the gene matches: 6. Germline assignment: CDR1 LNHDA and CDR2 SQIVND (reference sequence). CDR3 length: 14 amino acids.

J is TRBJ1-6 and V is TRBV20-1, with D unclear. CDR1 is DFQATT and CDR2 is SNEGSKA in the germline V gene (reference sequence). The V gene lost 3 bases and the J gene lost 0 bases, with 15 bases spanning the gap. This CDR3 comprises 17 residues. The CDR3 sequence is CSASATGFSSYNSPLHF. CDR3 sequence (DNA): TGCAGTGCTAGTGCGACCGGGTTCTCCTCCTATAATTCACCCCTCCACTTT.

About this clone itself: Its ends do not fully match the called genes, so a read error is possible. This chain links TRBV6-5 with TRBJ1-1; tentative D call: TRBD1 (5 bases). Germline CDR1 MNHEY, CDR2 SVGAGI. The CDR3 covers 13 residues. CDR3 residues: CASSRDQGAKPQF. The CDR3 nucleotides are TGTGCCAGCAGCCGCGATCAGGGCGCCAAACCTCAATTT.

V is TRBV4-1 and J is TRBJ2-1; D may be TRBD2 (5 bases). CDR3 size: 16 residues. Germline V lookup: CDR1 MGHRA, CDR2 YSYEKL. Between the trimmed V and J ends, which lost 1 base and 3 bases, there was a span of 13 bases. CDR3 in amino acids: CASSQGSSGFYNEQFF. The CDR3, as DNA: TGCGCCAGCAGCCAAGGATCTTCGGGGTTCTACAATGAGCAGTTCTTC.

This chain links TRBV18 with TRBJ2-3, with 7 positions matching TRBD1. The ends lost 1 base at V and 3 bases at J; junction bases unmatched: 4. The CDR3 extends over 15 amino acids. The germline V gene has CDR1 KGHSH and CDR2 LQKENI. DNA for the CDR3: TGTGCCAGCTCACCACTTCAGGGGGAAACAGATACGCAGTATTTT. Amino acids: CASSPLQGETDTQYF.